A single sample gave rise to the 21 T cell receptor beta chains below, sequenced in a study of siplizumab effects on memory and regulatory T cells. Generated by immunoSEQ multiplex PCR, the TCRdb table keeps only in-frame clones and is missing some. The table records 45,000 to 60,000 clones, over 75% of them present only once. The sequenced material came from naive CD8+ T cells sorted from blood. These receptors originate from a human donor in good health.

The V call is TRBV15, the J call TRBJ2-7; perhaps TRBD2 as D (6 bases). Germline assignment: CDR1 LNHNV and CDR2 YYDKDF (reference sequence). CDR3 length: 15 residues. The V gene lost 3 bases and the J gene lost 0 bases, with 12 bases spanning the gap. In DNA form, the CDR3 reads TGTGCCACCAGCAGTGCTCGGGGGAGCTCCTACGAGCAGTACTTC. Its translation is CATSSARGSSYEQYF.

This sequence joins TRBV9 and TRBJ1-6, with D maybe TRBD1 (5 bases). The CDR3 loop spans 14 amino acids. V lost 7 bases, J lost 6 bases, and 14 bases lay in between. Germline lookup yields CDR1 SGDLS and CDR2 YYNGEE. The CDR3, as DNA: TGTGCCAGCGCCCGGACATTCCTTAATTCACCCCTCCACTTT. Protein: CASARTFLNSPLHF.

V gene TRBV6-5 combines with J gene TRBJ1-3; maybe TRBD1 (5 bases). This CDR3 comprises 15 residues. The V gene lost 2 bases and the J gene lost 4 bases, with 12 bases spanning the gap. CDR1 and CDR2 (germline): MNHEY, SVGAGI. As DNA, the CDR3 is TGTGCCAGCAGTTACCTCCAGGGAGAAGGAAACACCATATATTTT. Translation gives CASSYLQGEGNTIYF.

The chain is built from TRBV5-5 and TRBJ2-1; weak D call: TRBD1 (5 bases). This CDR3 spans 14 amino acids. CDR1 is SGHKS, CDR2 YYEKEE, per germline (reference sequence). Trimming pared 2 bases from V and 3 bases from J, leaving 9 bases between. The CDR3, as DNA: TGTGCCAGCAGCTTTCTGACAGACTACAATGAGCAGTTCTTC. Its protein product is CASSFLTDYNEQFF. The variable domain in full, completed from reference TRBV5-5 and TRBJ2-1, reads DAGVTQSPTHLIKTRGQQVTLRCSPISGHKSVSWYQQVLGQGPQFIFQYYEKEERGRGNFPDRFSARQFPNYSSELNVNALLLGDSALYLCASSFLTDYNEQFFGPGTRLTVL.

This clone was observed a handful of times. The CDR3 spells CASTHDERITGELFF. For the CDR3, the DNA is TGTGCCAGCACCCACGATGAGCGGATAACCGGGGAGCTGTTTTTT. The V and J genes are TRBV6-6 and TRBJ2-2, with D possibly TRBD2 on 5 matching bases. The CDR3 length is 15 residues. CDR1 and CDR2 (germline): MNHNY, SVGAGI (reference sequence). Trimming stripped 7 bases from V and 5 bases from J, with 17 bases between.

This clone showed up just a few times. The chain combines TRBV11-1 with TRBJ1-1; D ambiguous. The germline gives CDR1 SGHAT, CDR2 FQDESV (reference sequence). Trimming removed 1 base at V and 1 base at J, with 13 bases between. The CDR3 runs to 16 residues. The CDR3 loop reads CASSLELDSGNTEAFF. In DNA form, the CDR3 reads TGTGCCAGCAGCTTAGAGCTAGATAGCGGGAACACTGAAGCTTTCTTT.

As to this clone: Other DNA sequences in this sample translate to the same CDR3. The rearrangement joins TRBV7-9 to TRBJ2-7; D remains ambiguous. V was pared by 8 bases and J by 0 bases, with 8 bases between. CDR1 SEHNR and CDR2 FQNEAQ come from the germline V gene (reference sequence). The CDR3 is made up of 12 amino acids. CDR3 residues: CASSLSSYEQYF. DNA for the CDR3: TGTGCCAGCTCACTCAGCTCCTACGAGCAGTACTTC.

The chain links TRBV13 to TRBJ2-5; D possibly uses TRBD1 or TRBD2 (5 bases each). The CDR3 runs 14 residues. Trimming stripped 5 bases from V and 3 bases from J, with 13 bases between. Germline-derived CDR1 and CDR2 are PRHDT and FYEKMQ (reference sequence). CDR3 in DNA: TGTGCCAGCAGCCAAGAGGGACCTAAAGAGACCCAGTACTTC. It specifies CASSQEGPKETQYF.

The genes are TRBV27 and TRBJ2-5; 11 nucleotides align to TRBD2. Germline CDR1 reads MNHEY; CDR2 reads SMNVEV (reference sequence). CDR3 size: 16 residues. Losses at the gene ends were 5 bases for V and 0 bases for J; bases not matched to a gene: 5. The CDR3 sequence is CASSQGTSGNQETQYF. The CDR3 coding sequence is TGTGCCAGCAGTCAGGGGACTAGCGGTAACCAAGAGACCCAGTACTTC.

The chain is built from TRBV4-1 and TRBJ1-1, with D maybe TRBD1 (5 bases). This CDR3 has 11 amino acids. V lost 1 base, J lost 8 bases, and 5 bases lay in between. Per germline, CDR1 MGHRA and CDR2 YSYEKL. The CDR3 DNA follows: TGCGCCAGCAGCCAAGCAGGGGAAGCTTTCTTT. Translating it yields CASSQAGEAFF.

The chain links TRBV27 to TRBJ1-2; TRBD1 agrees at 8 bases. The junction had 9 bases not matched to a gene; V was cut back by 8 bases and J by 4 bases. This CDR3 is 14 amino acids long. Per germline, CDR1 MNHEY and CDR2 SMNVEV (reference sequence). The CDR3 spells CASGDRGPFYGYTF. Written as DNA, the CDR3 is TGTGCCAGCGGTGACAGGGGACCGTTCTATGGCTACACCTTC.

This chain links TRBV28 with TRBJ2-2; no firm D call. The CDR3 extends over 15 amino acids. The V gene's germline CDR1 is MDHEN and CDR2 SYDVKM. Trimming stripped 3 bases from V and 0 bases from J, with 8 bases between. CDR3 DNA sequence: TGTGCCAGCAGTTTCTATCACCCGAACACCGGGGAGCTGTTTTTT. Its translation: CASSFYHPNTGELFF.

The chain has TRBV4-1 and TRBJ2-7; D unresolved. V was trimmed by 0 bases and J by 3 bases, leaving 15 bases between them. This CDR3 spans 16 amino acids. Germline lookup yields CDR1 MGHRA and CDR2 YSYEKL. The CDR3 is CASSQDPSGGNYEQYF. The CDR3 DNA follows: TGCGCCAGCAGCCAAGATCCAAGTGGCGGTAACTACGAGCAGTACTTC.

This clone was observed once. V and J are TRBV27 and TRBJ2-7, with D possibly matching TRBD2 (5 bases). Germline V gene lookup returns CDR1 MNHEY and CDR2 SMNVEV (reference sequence). The CDR3 loop spans 16 amino acids. Trimming removed 2 bases at V and 0 bases at J, with 14 bases between. The CDR3 DNA is TGTGCCAGCAGTTTAGTCCGGGGTTCCTCCTCCTACGAGCAGTACTTC. Protein: CASSLVRGSSSYEQYF.

The V call is TRBV4-1, the J call TRBJ1-1; the D gene is possibly TRBD1 (5 bases). The germline CDR1 and CDR2 sequences are MGHRA and YSYEKL. Deletions cut 2 bases from V and 1 base from J, with 11 bases between. The CDR3 runs to 15 residues. The CDR3 DNA reads TGCGCCAGCAGCCAATTTAAGGGACCGAACACTGAAGCTTTCTTT. It encodes CASSQFKGPNTEAFF.

The chain is built from TRBV6-4 and TRBJ2-2, with TRBD1 matching 7 bases. CDR1 is MRHNA, CDR2 SNTAGT, per germline. This CDR3 is 16 amino acids long. V lost 8 bases and J lost 3; bases outside the gene matches: 12. The CDR3 nucleotides read TGTGCCAGCCGAAGGGGTTACAGGGGTGACACCGGGGAGCTGTTTTTT. Protein sequence: CASRRGYRGDTGELFF.

The rearrangement joins TRBV7-3 to TRBJ2-3; D remains ambiguous. Germline loops: CDR1 SGHTA, CDR2 FQGTGA. Trimming took off 3 bases at V and 0 bases at J, with 7 bases between the two ends. The CDR3 consists of 14 residues. The CDR3 DNA reads as TGTGCCAGCAGCTTTGAAGTTAGCACAGATACGCAGTATTTT. Residues: CASSFEVSTDTQYF.

The chain uses TRBV19 and TRBJ2-7; 9 bases map to TRBD1. This CDR3 has 16 amino acids. Germline V gene sequence: CDR1 LNHDA, CDR2 SQIVND (reference sequence). The ends lost 5 bases at V and 2 bases at J; junction bases unmatched: 10. Here the CDR3 reads CASSSSSRTGAYEQYF. Written as DNA, the CDR3 is TGTGCCAGTAGTTCGAGTTCGAGGACAGGGGCCTACGAGCAGTACTTC.

This chain links TRBV30 with TRBJ2-2; no clear D gene. Germline CDR1 and CDR2: GTSNPN and SVGIG (reference sequence). Trimming removed 7 bases at V and 6 bases at J, with 12 bases between. CDR3 length: 12 residues. The chain's CDR3 is CALIGLSGELFF. The CDR3 nucleotides read TGTGCCTTAATTGGATTATCCGGGGAGCTGTTTTTT.

CDR3 sequence (DNA): TGCGCCAGCAGTGAAGACCACGAGCAGTACTTC. Its translation: CASSEDHEQYF. The chain is built from TRBV5-1 and TRBJ2-7; D unclear. The CDR3 extends over 11 amino acids. The germline V and J ends were trimmed by 5 bases and 5 bases, with 8 bases remaining between them. CDR1 and CDR2 (germline): SGHRS, YFSETQ.

The rearrangement joins TRBV5-6 to TRBJ2-3, with D tentatively TRBD1 (5 bases). The CDR3 totals 15 residues. The germline gives CDR1 SGHDT, CDR2 YYEEEE. Trimming removed 5 bases at V and 4 bases at J, with 17 bases between. CDR3 sequence (DNA): TGTGCCAGCAGGGAGTGGGGCGCGTCGGCAGATACGCAGTATTTT. It is translated as CASREWGASADTQYF.